Shown below are 17 T cell receptor beta chains from a single sample sequenced in a study of CD8 T cells in ankylosing spondylitis. Using its own MiXCR run on the 5' RACE reads, TCRdb lists one record per CDR3 protein. The data contain some 250,000 distinct CDR3 sequences, 8.6% of them singletons. The material sequenced was blood, either unsorted or a sorted T cell fraction (not recorded which). The receptors were gathered from a male donor with ankylosing spondylitis or in good health (not recorded which).

This clonotype has at least ten counts. The gene calls are TRBV4-2 and TRBJ2-2, with 15 bases fitting TRBD2. The V gene end was trimmed by 1 base and the J gene end by 1 base; junction bases not matched to a gene: 7. The CDR3 runs to 20 residues. The germline V gene encodes CDR1 LGHNA and CDR2 YNFKEQ. CDR3 in amino acids: CASSQAFGLAGGLNTGELFF. The CDR3, as DNA: TGTGCCAGCAGCCAAGCATTCGGACTAGCGGGAGGGCTGAACACCGGGGAGCTGTTTTTT.

The chain uses TRBV7-2 and TRBJ1-5; no reliable D call. The germline V gene encodes CDR1 SGHTA and CDR2 FQGNSA. The CDR3 length is 15 residues. V was pared by 2 bases and J by 5 bases, with 13 bases between. Here the CDR3 DNA reads TGTGCCAGCAGCTTAAACACTAACCCCTATCAGCCCCAGCATTTT. Amino acid sequence: CASSLNTNPYQPQHF.

This clonotype was found many times. The J gene is TRBJ1-2, the V gene TRBV5-6; no clear D gene. V was clipped by 0 bases and J by 3 bases, with 6 bases between them. Germline V gene data show CDR1 as SGHDT and CDR2 as YYEEEE. The CDR3 loop spans 13 amino acids. The CDR3 sequence: CASSLDTDYGYTF. CDR3 bases: TGTGCCAGCAGCTTGGATACGGACTATGGCTACACCTTC.

The chain joins TRBV3-1 to TRBJ2-1; D is ambiguous. The CDR3 is 11 amino acids. Germline loops: CDR1 LGHDT, CDR2 YNNKEL (reference sequence). Between the trimmed V and J ends, which lost 7 bases and 9 bases, there was a span of 10 bases. CDR3 amino acids: CASTGYGEQFF. In nucleotides, the CDR3 is TGTGCCAGCACCGGGTACGGTGAGCAGTTCTTC.

This clonotype was found many times. J is TRBJ2-1 and V is TRBV20-1; no firm D call. The CDR3 runs to 11 residues. CDR1 DFQATT and CDR2 SNEGSKA come from the germline V gene (reference sequence). Trimming stripped 5 bases from V and 7 bases from J, with 9 bases between. The CDR3, as DNA: TGCAGTGCTGACCAGACGAATGAGCAGTTCTTC. It encodes CSADQTNEQFF.

This clonotype was counted ten times or more. The chain is built from TRBV5-1 and TRBJ2-7; 7 bases are a match to TRBD2. CDR1 and CDR2 from the germline V gene are SGHRS and YFSETQ. The trim removed 2 bases at V and 0 bases at J, leaving 5 bases unmatched. The CDR3 length is 15 residues. CDR3: CASSFGRGLSYEQYF. Here the CDR3 DNA reads TGCGCCAGCAGCTTTGGGAGGGGACTCTCCTACGAGCAGTACTTC.

The chain employs TRBV15 and TRBJ2-5; 8 nucleotides line up with TRBD2. The CDR3 extends over 17 amino acids. Unmatched junction bases numbered 11, after V lost 1 base and J lost 4 bases. Germline assignment: CDR1 LNHNV and CDR2 YYDKDF (reference sequence). CDR3 region: CATSRATGLVGGETQYF. CDR3 nucleotides: TGTGCCACCAGCAGAGCAACGGGACTAGTCGGAGGAGAGACCCAGTACTTC.

This clonotype was counted at least ten times. This chain uses TRBV6-1 with TRBJ2-7; D is uncertain. In germline, CDR1 is MNHNS, CDR2 SASEGT. The CDR3 totals 14 residues. V gave up 6 bases and J gave up 0 bases, with 12 bases separating them. Written as DNA, the CDR3 is TGTGCCAGCAGCCCCTCCAGGACCTCCTACGAGCAGTACTTC. Its protein product is CASSPSRTSYEQYF.

This clonotype came up many times. V is TRBV7-2 and J is TRBJ2-7, with a possible D match to TRBD2 (5 bases). The CDR3 length is 13 residues. Germline values: CDR1 SGHTA, CDR2 FQGNSA. V gave up 5 bases and J gave up 1 base, with 9 bases separating them. CDR3 protein: CASSPSRSYEQYF. CDR3 DNA sequence: TGTGCCAGCAGCCCTAGCAGGTCCTACGAGCAGTACTTC.

At least ten counts were recorded for this clonotype. The chain joins TRBV7-9 to TRBJ2-7, with 8 bases identical to TRBD1. Per germline, CDR1 SEHNR and CDR2 FQNEAQ (reference sequence). After removal of 9 bases from V and 2 bases from J, the junction contained 6 bases not matched to a gene. The CDR3 loop spans 13 amino acids. The CDR3 coding sequence is TGTGCCAGACAGGGGGTGGAAACCTACGAGCAGTACTTC. This translates into CARQGVETYEQYF.

This clonotype occurred many times. This sequence joins TRBV4-2 and TRBJ1-1; no clear D. The V gene's germline CDR1 is LGHNA and CDR2 YNFKEQ. The V and J ends lost 2 bases and 8 bases respectively, with 12 bases between them. This CDR3 has 13 amino acids. Here the CDR3 reads CASSQTPGREAFF. The CDR3 bases are TGTGCCAGCAGCCAAACTCCGGGTCGGGAAGCTTTCTTT.

In this sample, this clonotype turned up many times. This chain joins TRBV6-2 or TRBV6-3 and TRBJ2-3; TRBD2 aligns across 12 bases. In germline, CDR1 is MNHEY, CDR2 SVGEGT. The CDR3 runs 17 residues. V was clipped by 2 bases and J by 2 bases; unmatched bases: 5. The CDR3 reads CASSYSRLAGVTDTQYF. CDR3 nucleotide sequence: TGTGCCAGCAGTTACAGCCGACTAGCGGGAGTCACAGATACGCAGTATTTT.

This clonotype was counted at least ten times. V gene TRBV25-1 combines with J gene TRBJ2-1; 11 nucleotides line up with TRBD2. This CDR3 is 15 amino acids long. CDR1 and CDR2 (germline): MGHDK, SYGVNS. V dropped 6 bases and J dropped 2; count of bases not matched to a gene: 3. The CDR3 DNA reads TGTGCCAGCAGCTCTAGCGGGAGGACCTACAATGAGCAGTTCTTC. This encodes CASSSSGRTYNEQFF.

This clonotype was found a few times. The V call is TRBV4-3, the J call TRBJ1-1, with 7 bases that match TRBD1. Per the germline V gene, CDR1 is LGHNA and CDR2 is YSLEER. The V gene end was trimmed by 1 base and the J gene end by 5 bases; junction bases not matched to a gene: 4. The CDR3 is made up of 14 amino acids. The CDR3 nucleotides read TGCGCCAGCAGCCAAGGGACAGGTCAAACTGAAGCTTTCTTT. This sequence encodes CASSQGTGQTEAFF.

At least ten counts were recorded for this clonotype. CDR3 coding DNA: TGCAGCGTTCGCAGGGAGGTGAGCACTGAAGCTTTCTTT. Translated, it gives CSVRREVSTEAFF. The chain recombines TRBV29-1 with TRBJ1-1; a weak D match, TRBD1 (5 bases). From germline, CDR1 is SQVTM and CDR2 ANQGSEA. V gave up 5 bases and J gave up 4 bases, with 14 bases separating them. CDR3 length equals 13 residues.

This clonotype was found many times. The J gene is TRBJ2-1, the V gene TRBV21-1; TRBD1, the table's D call, lacks a check against the DNA. TRBV21-1 corresponds to a pseudogene. The CDR3 is 17 residues long. The CDR3 nucleotides read TGTGCCAGCAGCGGTCGACAAGGGGGGAGGTACTACAATGAGCAGTTCTTC. It is translated as CASSGRQGGRYYNEQFF.

At least ten counts were recorded for this clonotype. V is TRBV5-1 and J is TRBJ1-2; D might be TRBD1 (5 bases). Germline CDR1 and CDR2: SGHRS and YFSETQ. This CDR3 region has 14 residues. Trimming took off 2 bases at V and 4 bases at J, with 12 bases between the two ends. Here the CDR3 DNA reads TGCGCCAGCAGCTTAGAGGGGCTAAGCTATGGCTACACCTTC. This translates into CASSLEGLSYGYTF. The full variable domain, its missing parts supplied by reference TRBV5-1 and TRBJ1-2, is KAGVTQTPRYLIKTRGQQVTLSCSPISGHRSVSWYQQTPGQGLQFLFEYFSETQRNKGNFPGRFSGRQFSNSRSEMNVSTLELGDSALYLCASSLEGLSYGYTFGSGTRLTVV.